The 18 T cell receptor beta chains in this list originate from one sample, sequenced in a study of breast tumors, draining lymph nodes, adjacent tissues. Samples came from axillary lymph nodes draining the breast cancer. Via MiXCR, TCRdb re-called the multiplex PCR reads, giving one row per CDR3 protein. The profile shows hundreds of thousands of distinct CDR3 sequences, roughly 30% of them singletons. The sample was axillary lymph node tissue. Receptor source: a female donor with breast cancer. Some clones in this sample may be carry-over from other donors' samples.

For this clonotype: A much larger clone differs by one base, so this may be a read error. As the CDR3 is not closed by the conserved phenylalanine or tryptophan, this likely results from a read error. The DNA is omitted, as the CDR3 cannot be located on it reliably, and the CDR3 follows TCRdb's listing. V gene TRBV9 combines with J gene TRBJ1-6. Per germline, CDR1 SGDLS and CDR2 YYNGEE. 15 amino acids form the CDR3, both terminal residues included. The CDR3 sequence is CASSVGLFDASPPHL.

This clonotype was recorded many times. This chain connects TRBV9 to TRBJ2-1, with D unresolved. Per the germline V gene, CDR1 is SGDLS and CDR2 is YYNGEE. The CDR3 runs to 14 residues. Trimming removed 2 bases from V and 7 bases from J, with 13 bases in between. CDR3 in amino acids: CASSVRYGPNEQFF. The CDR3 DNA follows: TGTGCCAGCAGCGTGCGTTATGGGCCGAATGAGCAGTTCTTC.

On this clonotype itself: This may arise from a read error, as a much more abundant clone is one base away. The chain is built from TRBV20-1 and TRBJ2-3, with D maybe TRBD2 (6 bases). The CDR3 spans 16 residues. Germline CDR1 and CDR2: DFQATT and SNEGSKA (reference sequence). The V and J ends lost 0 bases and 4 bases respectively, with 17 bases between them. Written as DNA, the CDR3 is TGCAGTGCTAGAGATTGGAGGGAGACCCCCCCAGATACGCAGTATTTT. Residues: CSARDWRETPPDTQYF.

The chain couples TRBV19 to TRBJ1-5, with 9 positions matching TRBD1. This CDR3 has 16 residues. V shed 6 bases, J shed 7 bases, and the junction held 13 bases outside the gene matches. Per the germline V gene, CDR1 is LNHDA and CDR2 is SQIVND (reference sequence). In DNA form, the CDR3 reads TGTGCCAGTAGGCGGGCGGGACAGGGCTACGAGCAGCCCCAGCATTTT. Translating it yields CASRRAGQGYEQPQHF.

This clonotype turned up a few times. The CDR3 loop is CASSQDRGVVTKNIQYF. The CDR3 bases are TGCGCCAGCAGCCAAGATAGGGGGGTCGTGACCAAAAACATTCAGTACTTC. The V call is TRBV4-1, the J call TRBJ2-4; TRBD1 or TRBD2 may be the D gene (6 bases each). CDR3 size: 17 residues. The germline V gene encodes CDR1 MGHRA and CDR2 YSYEKL. V lost 0 bases to trimming and J lost 2 bases, with 14 bases between them.

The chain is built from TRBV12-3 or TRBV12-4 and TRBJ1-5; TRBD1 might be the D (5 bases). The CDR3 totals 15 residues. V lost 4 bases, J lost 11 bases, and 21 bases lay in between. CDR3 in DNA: TGTGCCAGCAGTTCGGGACTAGCGGGAGGAGAGACCCAGCATTTT. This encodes CASSSGLAGGETQHF.

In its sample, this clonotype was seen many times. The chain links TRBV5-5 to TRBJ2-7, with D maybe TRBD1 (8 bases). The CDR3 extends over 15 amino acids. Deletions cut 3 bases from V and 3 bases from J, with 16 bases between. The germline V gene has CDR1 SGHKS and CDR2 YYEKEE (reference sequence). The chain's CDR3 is CASSWGGQVIYEQYF. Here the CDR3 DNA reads TGTGCCAGCAGCTGGGGGGGACAGGTTATCTACGAGCAGTACTTC.

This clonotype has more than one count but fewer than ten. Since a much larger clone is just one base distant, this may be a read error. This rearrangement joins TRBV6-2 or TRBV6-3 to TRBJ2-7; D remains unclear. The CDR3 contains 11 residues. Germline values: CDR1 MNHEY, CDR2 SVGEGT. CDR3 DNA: TGTGCCAGCAGTCACTCCAGCGAGCAGTACTTC. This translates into CASSHSSEQYF.

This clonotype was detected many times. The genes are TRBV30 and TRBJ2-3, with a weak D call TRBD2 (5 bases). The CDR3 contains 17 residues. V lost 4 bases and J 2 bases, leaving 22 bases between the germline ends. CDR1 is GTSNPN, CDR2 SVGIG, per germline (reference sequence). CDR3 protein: CAWTLGIAHDFTDTQYF. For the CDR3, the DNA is TGTGCCTGGACCCTCGGGATAGCCCACGATTTCACAGATACGCAGTATTTT.

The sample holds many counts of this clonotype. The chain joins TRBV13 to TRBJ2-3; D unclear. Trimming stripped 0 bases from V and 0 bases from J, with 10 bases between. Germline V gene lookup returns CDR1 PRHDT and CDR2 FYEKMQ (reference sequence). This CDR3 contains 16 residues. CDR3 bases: TGTGCCAGCAGCTTAGGCCTCCGGTTTAGCACAGATACGCAGTATTTT. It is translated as CASSLGLRFSTDTQYF.

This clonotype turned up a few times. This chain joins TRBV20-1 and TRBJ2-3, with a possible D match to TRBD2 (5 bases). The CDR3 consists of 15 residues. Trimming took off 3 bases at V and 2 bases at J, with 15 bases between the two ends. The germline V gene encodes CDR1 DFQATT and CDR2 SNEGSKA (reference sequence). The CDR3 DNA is TGCAGTGCTAGTTCGGGGTCGACACCCACAGATACGCAGTATTTT. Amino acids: CSASSGSTPTDTQYF.

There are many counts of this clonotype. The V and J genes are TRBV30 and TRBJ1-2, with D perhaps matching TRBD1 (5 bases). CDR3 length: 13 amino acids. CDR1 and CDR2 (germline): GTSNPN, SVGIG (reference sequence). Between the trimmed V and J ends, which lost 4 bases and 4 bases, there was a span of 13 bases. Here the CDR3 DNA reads TGTGCCTGGAACAACCAGGGCGCCTATGGCTACACCTTC. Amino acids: CAWNNQGAYGYTF.

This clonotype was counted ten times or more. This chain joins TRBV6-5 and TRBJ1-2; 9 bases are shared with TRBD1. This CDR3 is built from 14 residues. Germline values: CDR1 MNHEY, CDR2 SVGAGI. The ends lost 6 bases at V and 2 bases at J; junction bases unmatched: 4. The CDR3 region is CASRPDRGNYGYTF. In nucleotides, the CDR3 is TGTGCCAGCAGACCCGACAGGGGGAACTATGGCTACACCTTC.

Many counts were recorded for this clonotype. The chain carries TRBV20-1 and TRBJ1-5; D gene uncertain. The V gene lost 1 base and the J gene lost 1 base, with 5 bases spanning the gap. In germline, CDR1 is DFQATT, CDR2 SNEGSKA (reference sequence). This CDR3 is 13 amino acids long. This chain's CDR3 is CSARVRSNQPQHF. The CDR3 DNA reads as TGCAGTGCTAGAGTAAGGAGCAATCAGCCCCAGCATTTT.

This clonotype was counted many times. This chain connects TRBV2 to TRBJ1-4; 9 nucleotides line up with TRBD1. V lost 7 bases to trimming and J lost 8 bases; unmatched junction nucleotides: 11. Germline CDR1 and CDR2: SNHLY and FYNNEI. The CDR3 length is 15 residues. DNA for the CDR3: TGTGCCAGCATTTCCGGGACAGGGAGAAAAGAAAAACTGTTTTTT. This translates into CASISGTGRKEKLFF.

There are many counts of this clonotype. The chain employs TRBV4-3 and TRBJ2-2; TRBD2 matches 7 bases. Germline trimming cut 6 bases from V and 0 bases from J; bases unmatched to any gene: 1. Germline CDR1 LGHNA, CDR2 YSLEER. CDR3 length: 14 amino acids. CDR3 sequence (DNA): TGCGCCAGCAGGCGGGAGTCGAACACCGGGGAGCTGTTTTTT. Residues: CASRRESNTGELFF.

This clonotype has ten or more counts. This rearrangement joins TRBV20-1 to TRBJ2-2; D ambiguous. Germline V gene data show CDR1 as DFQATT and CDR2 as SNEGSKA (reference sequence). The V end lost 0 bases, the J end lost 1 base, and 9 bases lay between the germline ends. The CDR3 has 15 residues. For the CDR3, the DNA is TGCAGTGCTAGAGATGGTAGCAGGAACACCGGGGAGCTGTTTTTT. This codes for CSARDGSRNTGELFF.

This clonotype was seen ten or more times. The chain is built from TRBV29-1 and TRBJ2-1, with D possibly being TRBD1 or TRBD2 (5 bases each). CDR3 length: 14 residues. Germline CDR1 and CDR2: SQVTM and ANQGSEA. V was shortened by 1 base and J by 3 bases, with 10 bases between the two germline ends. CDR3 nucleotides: TGCAGCGTTGAAGGGGGGAGCAGCTACAATGAGCAGTTCTTC. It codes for CSVEGGSSYNEQFF.